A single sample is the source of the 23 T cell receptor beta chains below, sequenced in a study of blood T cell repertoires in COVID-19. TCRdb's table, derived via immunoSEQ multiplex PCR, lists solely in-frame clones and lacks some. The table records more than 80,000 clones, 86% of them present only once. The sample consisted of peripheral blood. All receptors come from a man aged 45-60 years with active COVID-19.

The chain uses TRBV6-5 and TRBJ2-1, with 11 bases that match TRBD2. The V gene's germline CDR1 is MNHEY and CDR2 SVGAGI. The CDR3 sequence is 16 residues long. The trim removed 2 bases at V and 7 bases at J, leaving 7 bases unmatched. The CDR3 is CASSYGTSGGQNEQFF. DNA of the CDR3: TGTGCCAGCAGTTACGGGACTAGCGGAGGGCAGAATGAGCAGTTCTTC.

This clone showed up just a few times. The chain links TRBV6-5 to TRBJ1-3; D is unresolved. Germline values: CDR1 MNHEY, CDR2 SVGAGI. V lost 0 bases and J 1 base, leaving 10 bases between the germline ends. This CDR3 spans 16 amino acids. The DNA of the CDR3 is TGTGCCAGCAGTTACTCGAGATTCTCATCTGGAAACACCATATATTTT. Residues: CASSYSRFSSGNTIYF.

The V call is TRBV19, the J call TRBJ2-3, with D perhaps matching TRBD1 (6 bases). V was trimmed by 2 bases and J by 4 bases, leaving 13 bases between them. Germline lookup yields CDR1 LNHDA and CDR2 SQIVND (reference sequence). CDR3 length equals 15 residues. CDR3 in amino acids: CASSIWNRVADTQYF. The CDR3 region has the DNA TGTGCCAGTAGTATATGGAACAGGGTCGCAGATACGCAGTATTTT.

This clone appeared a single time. The CDR3 DNA sequence: TGTGCCAGCTATAACAGGGTTTGGCAGCCCCAGCATTTT. It is translated as CASYNRVWQPQHF. The chain couples TRBV28 to TRBJ1-5; possible D gene TRBD1, 6 bases. The germline CDR1 and CDR2 sequences are MDHEN and SYDVKM. Deletions cut 8 bases from V and 7 bases from J, with 15 bases between. The CDR3 spans 13 residues.

The CDR3 DNA sequence: TGTGCCACCAGCAGAGATATGGGGGAGGGGGAAAAACTGTTTTTT. Protein product: CATSRDMGEGEKLFF. The gene calls are TRBV15 and TRBJ1-4, with D maybe TRBD1 (5 bases). CDR3 length: 15 residues. Trimming stripped 0 bases from V and 8 bases from J, with 13 bases between. Germline CDR1 reads LNHNV; CDR2 reads YYDKDF (reference sequence).

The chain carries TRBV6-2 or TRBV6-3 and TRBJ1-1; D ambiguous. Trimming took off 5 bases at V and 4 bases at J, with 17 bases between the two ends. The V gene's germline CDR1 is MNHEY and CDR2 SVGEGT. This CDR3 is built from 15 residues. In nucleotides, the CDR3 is TGTGCCAGCAGTATGTACAGTTTGGCTCTCACTGAAGCTTTCTTT. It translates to CASSMYSLALTEAFF.

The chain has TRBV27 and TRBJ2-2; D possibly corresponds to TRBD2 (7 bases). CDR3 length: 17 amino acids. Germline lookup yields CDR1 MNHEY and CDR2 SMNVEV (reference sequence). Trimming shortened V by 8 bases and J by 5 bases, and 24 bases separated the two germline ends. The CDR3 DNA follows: TGTGCCAGCGGGCAGAGGGGGGGACTCCCGTATACCGGGGAGCTGTTTTTT. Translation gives CASGQRGGLPYTGELFF.

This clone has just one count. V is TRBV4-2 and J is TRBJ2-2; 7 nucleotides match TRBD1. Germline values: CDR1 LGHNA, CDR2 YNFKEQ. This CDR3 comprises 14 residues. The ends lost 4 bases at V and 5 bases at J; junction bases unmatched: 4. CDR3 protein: CASSRQGETGELFF. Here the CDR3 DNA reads TGTGCCAGCAGCCGGCAGGGGGAGACCGGGGAGCTGTTTTTT.

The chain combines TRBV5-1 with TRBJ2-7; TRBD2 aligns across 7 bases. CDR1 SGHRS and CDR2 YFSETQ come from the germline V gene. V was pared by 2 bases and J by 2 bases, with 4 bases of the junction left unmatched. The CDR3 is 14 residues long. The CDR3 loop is CASSLTAGTYEQYF. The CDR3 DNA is TGCGCCAGCAGCTTAACAGCGGGGACCTACGAGCAGTACTTC. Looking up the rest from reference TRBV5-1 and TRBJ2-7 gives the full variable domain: KAGVTQTPRYLIKTRGQQVTLSCSPISGHRSVSWYQQTPGQGLQFLFEYFSETQRNKGNFPGRFSGRQFSNSRSEMNVSTLELGDSALYLCASSLTAGTYEQYFGPGTRLTVT.

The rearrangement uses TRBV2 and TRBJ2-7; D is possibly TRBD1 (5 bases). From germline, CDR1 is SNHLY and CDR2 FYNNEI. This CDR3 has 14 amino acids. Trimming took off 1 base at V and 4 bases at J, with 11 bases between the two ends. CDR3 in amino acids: CASSEGQGIYEQYF. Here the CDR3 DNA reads TGTGCCAGCAGTGAAGGGCAGGGTATTTACGAGCAGTACTTC.

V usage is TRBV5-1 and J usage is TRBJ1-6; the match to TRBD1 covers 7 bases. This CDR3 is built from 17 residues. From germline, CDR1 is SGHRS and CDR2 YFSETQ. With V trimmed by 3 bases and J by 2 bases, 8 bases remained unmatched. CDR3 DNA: TGCGCCAGCAGCTGGGAGACAGGGACGACCTATAATTCACCCCTCCACTTT. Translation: CASSWETGTTYNSPLHF.

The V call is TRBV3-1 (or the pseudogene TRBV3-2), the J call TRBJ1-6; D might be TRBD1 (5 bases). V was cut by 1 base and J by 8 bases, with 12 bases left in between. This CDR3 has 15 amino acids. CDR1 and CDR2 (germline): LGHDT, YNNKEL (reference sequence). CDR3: CASSQGGGTDSPLHF. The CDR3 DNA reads TGTGCCAGCAGCCAAGGTGGAGGGACTGATTCACCCCTCCACTTT.

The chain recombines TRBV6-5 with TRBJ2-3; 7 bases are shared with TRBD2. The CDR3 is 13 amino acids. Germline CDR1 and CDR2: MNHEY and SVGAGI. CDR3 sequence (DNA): TGTGCACTCGGCACCGGGGGGACAGATACGCAGTATTTT. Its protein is CALGTGGTDTQYF.

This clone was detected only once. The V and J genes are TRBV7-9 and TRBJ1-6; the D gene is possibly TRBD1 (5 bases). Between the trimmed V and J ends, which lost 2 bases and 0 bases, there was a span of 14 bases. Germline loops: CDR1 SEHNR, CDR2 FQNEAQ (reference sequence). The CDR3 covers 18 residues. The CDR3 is CASSLTGRQSSYNSPLHF. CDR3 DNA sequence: TGTGCCAGCAGCTTAACGGGCAGACAGAGCTCCTATAATTCACCCCTCCACTTT.

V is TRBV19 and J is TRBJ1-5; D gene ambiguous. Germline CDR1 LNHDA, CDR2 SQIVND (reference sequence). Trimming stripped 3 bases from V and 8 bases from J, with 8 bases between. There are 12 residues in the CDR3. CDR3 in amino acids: CASSMIPEPQHF. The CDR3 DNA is TGTGCCAGTAGTATGATTCCGGAGCCCCAGCATTTT. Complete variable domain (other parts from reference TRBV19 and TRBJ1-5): DGGITQSPKYLFRKEGQNVTLSCEQNLNHDAMYWYRQDPGQGLRLIYYSQIVNDFQKGDIAEGYSVSREKKESFPLTVTSAQKNPTAFYLCASSMIPEPQHFGDGTRLSIL.

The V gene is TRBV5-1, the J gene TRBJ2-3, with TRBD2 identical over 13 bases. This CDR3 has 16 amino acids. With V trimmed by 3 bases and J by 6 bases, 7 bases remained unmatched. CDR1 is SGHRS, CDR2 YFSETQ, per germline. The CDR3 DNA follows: TGCGCCAGCAGCTCCGGGACTAGCGGGGTTTGGGATACGCAGTATTTT. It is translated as CASSSGTSGVWDTQYF.

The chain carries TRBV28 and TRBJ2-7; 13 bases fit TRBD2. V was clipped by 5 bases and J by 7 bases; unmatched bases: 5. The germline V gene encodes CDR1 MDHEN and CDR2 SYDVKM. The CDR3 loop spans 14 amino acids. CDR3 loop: CASSAPGLAGEQYF. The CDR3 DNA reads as TGTGCCAGCAGTGCCCCGGGACTAGCGGGAGAGCAGTACTTC.

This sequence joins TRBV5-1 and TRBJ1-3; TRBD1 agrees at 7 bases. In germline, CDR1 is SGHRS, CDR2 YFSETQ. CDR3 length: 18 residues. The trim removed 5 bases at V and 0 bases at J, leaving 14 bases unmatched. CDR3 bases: TGCGCCAGCAGTTATTGGGGAGTAAGGGACAGCTCTGGAAACACCATATATTTT. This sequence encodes CASSYWGVRDSSGNTIYF.

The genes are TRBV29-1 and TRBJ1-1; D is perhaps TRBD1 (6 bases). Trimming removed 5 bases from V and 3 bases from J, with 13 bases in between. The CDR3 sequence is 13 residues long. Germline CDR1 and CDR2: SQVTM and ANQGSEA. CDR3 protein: CSVHGQTYTEAFF. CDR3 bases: TGCAGCGTTCACGGACAGACCTACACTGAAGCTTTCTTT.

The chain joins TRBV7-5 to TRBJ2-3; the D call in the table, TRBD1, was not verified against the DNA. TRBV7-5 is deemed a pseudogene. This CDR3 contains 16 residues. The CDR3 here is CVRRGAPTGDTDTQYF. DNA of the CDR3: TGTGTCAGAAGGGGAGCCCCGACAGGGGACACAGATACGCAGTATTTT.

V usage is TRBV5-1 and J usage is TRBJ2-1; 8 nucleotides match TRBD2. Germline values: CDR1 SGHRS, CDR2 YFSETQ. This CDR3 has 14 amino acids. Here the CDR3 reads CADPPVREVGEQFF. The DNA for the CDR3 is TGCGCGGACCCGCCGGTGCGGGAGGTCGGTGAGCAGTTCTTC.

CDR3 DNA: TGTGCCAGTCGCGGGGGGGTACCGTCCGGGGAGCTGTTTTTT. This translates into CASRGGVPSGELFF. The rearrangement uses TRBV7-9 and TRBJ2-2; 9 bases align to TRBD2. V lost 9 bases and J lost 6; bases outside the gene matches: 8. The CDR3 sequence is 14 residues long. Germline CDR1 and CDR2: SEHNR and FQNEAQ (reference sequence).

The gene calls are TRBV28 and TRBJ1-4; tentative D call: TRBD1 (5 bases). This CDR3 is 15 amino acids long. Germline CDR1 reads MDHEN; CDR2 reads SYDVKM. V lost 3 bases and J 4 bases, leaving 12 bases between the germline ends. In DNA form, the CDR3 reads TGTGCCAGCAGTTTCGGAGGGGCTAATAATGAAAAACTGTTTTTT. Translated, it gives CASSFGGANNEKLFF.